This is a list of T cell receptor beta chains from one sample in a study of shared T cell receptors in the human thymus. The repertoire was sequenced with immunoSEQ multiplex PCR; TCRdb's copy has only in-frame clones and lacks some. The table has roughly 560,000 clones, 78% seen once. The same sample was also studied in work on human thymus T cells.

Sample: thymocytes. These receptors were taken from a boy under three years old with a congenital heart defect. Each CDR3 is given with its conserved first and last residue. D genes are given only for firm matches. A row's size may be missing; if present it is once, few, many or a size class.

TRBJ1-1 TRBV27 - - CASSLSPGMNTEAFF TGTGCCAGCAGTTTATCTCCGGGAATGAACACTGAAGCTTTCTTT
TRBJ1-4 TRBV19 TRBD1 - CASRYPGTAPNEKLFF TGTGCCAGTAGGTATCCGGGGACAGCTCCAAATGAAAAACTGTTTTTT
TRBJ1-2 TRBV25-1 - few CASSDQDSNYGYTF TGTGCCAGCAGTGATCAGGACAGTAACTATGGCTACACCTTC
TRBJ2-2 TRBV4-2 - - CASSQALEAGELFF TGTGCCAGCAGCCAAGCCCTCGAGGCCGGGGAGCTGTTTTTT
TRBJ1-1 TRBV5-1 - - CASARGSNTEAFF TGCGCCAGCGCCCGGGGATCGAACACTGAAGCTTTCTTT
TRBJ2-1 TRBV2 - - CASSTRMAGVGGGYNEQFF TGTGCCAGCAGTACGCGAATGGCCGGGGTGGGAGGGGGTTACAATGAGCAGTTCTTC
TRBJ2-5 TRBV5-6 - - CASSLGQGGETQYF TGTGCCAGCAGCTTGGGACAGGGAGGAGAGACCCAGTACTTC
TRBJ1-2 TRBV6-1 - - CASGIDLGGYTF TGTGCCAGCGGTATTGACTTGGGTGGCTACACCTTC
TRBJ2-2 TRBV4-1 TRBD2 once CASSQGGGRNTGELFF TGCGCCAGCAGCCAGGGTGGCGGGAGGAACACCGGGGAGCTGTTTTTT
TRBJ2-7 TRBV5-4 TRBD2 - CASSLEGGTIAREQYF TGTGCCAGCAGCTTGGAGGGAGGGACCATCGCTAGAGAGCAGTACTTC
TRBJ2-1 TRBV9 TRBD2 - CASSAFPSGRAPERNEQFF TGTGCCAGCAGCGCATTCCCTAGCGGGAGGGCCCCGGAGCGCAATGAGCAGTTCTTC
TRBJ1-4 TRBV27 - - CASSFRGGRGEKLFF TGTGCCAGCAGTTTTCGGGGGGGGAGAGGGGAAAAACTGTTTTTT
TRBJ1-3 TRBV7-9 - - CASSLMRANPWLGNTIYF TGTGCCAGCAGCTTAATGAGGGCTAACCCCTGGCTTGGAAACACCATATATTTT
TRBJ2-1 TRBV25-1 - once CASRPLSKQEDNEQFF TGTGCCAGCCGACCTCTCTCTAAACAAGAGGACAATGAGCAGTTCTTC
TRBJ1-2 TRBV23-1 TRBD1 - CASSQSSRQGLSGYTF TGCGCCAGCAGTCAATCCTCTCGACAGGGGCTGAGTGGCTACACCTTC
TRBJ1-5 TRBV28 TRBD1 - CASRGTEGQGAGSNQPQHF TGTGCCAGCAGGGGGACGGAAGGACAGGGGGCAGGAAGCAATCAGCCCCAGCATTTT
TRBJ1-1 TRBV30 - few CAWQGGSRMNTEAFF TGTGCCTGGCAAGGAGGGTCTCGGATGAACACTGAAGCTTTCTTT
TRBJ2-7 TRBV4-1 TRBD2 few CASSLVAGGPYEQYF TGCGCCAGCAGCCTCGTAGCGGGAGGGCCCTACGAGCAGTACTTC
TRBJ1-1 TRBV7-2 - - CASSLARTPQAAFF TGTGCCAGCAGCTTAGCGCGGACACCCCAGGCAGCTTTCTTT
TRBJ1-2 TRBV28 - few CASTLLGGDGYTF TGTGCCAGCACCCTGCTAGGGGGAGATGGCTACACCTTC
TRBJ2-3 TRBV29-1 - - CSGRLAGSDTQYF TGCAGCGGCCGACTGGCAGGGTCAGATACGCAGTATTTT
TRBJ2-1 TRBV30 TRBD2 - CAWSANGRAPYNEQFF TGTGCCTGGAGTGCAAACGGGAGGGCCCCCTACAATGAGCAGTTCTTC
TRBJ1-2 TRBV30 TRBD1 - CASEGGQGAPYGYTF TGTGCCTCCGAAGGTGGCCAGGGGGCTCCCTATGGCTACACCTTC
TRBJ1-2 TRBV6-1 TRBD1 - CASSPTGGVRGYTF TGTGCCAGCAGTCCTACAGGGGGCGTGCGTGGCTACACCTTC
TRBJ2-1 TRBV19 - few CASSTPGDEQFF TGTGCCAGTAGCACCCCGGGGGATGAGCAGTTCTTC
TRBJ2-2 TRBV9 TRBD2 - CASSGKGRGGELFF TGTGCCAGCAGCGGCAAGGGGAGGGGCGGGGAGCTGTTTTTT
TRBJ2-5 TRBV5-1 TRBD2 - CASSLYGGRTRETQYF TGCGCCAGCAGCTTGTACGGCGGGAGAACCCGAGAGACCCAGTACTTC
TRBJ1-1 TRBV5-8 - - CASSSGVDTEAFF TGTGCCAGCAGCTCAGGGGTGGACACTGAAGCTTTCTTT
TRBJ2-5 TRBV7-6 TRBD2 once CASTALEGGPRETQYF TGTGCCAGCACCGCCTTGGAGGGAGGGCCGAGGGAGACCCAGTACTTC
TRBJ1-1 TRBV28 TRBD1 - CASSPTGKNTEAFF TGTGCCAGCAGCCCGACAGGGAAGAACACTGAAGCTTTCTTT
TRBJ2-1 TRBV5-6 - few CASSFGGLNNEQFF TGTGCCAGCAGCTTCGGCGGGCTAAACAATGAGCAGTTCTTC
TRBJ1-1 TRBV4-3 - once CASTETGQLTMNTEAFF TGCGCCAGCACCGAAACAGGACAGCTTACGATGAACACTGAAGCTTTCTTT
TRBJ2-7 TRBV27 TRBD2 - CASSRFGTTGGYEQYF TGTGCCAGCTCCAGGTTTGGGACTACCGGAGGCTACGAGCAGTACTTC
TRBJ2-7 TRBV10-2 - - CASNASRRGTPRKQYF TGCGCCAGCAACGCATCGCGGCGTGGGACACCCAGGAAGCAGTACTTC
TRBJ2-1 TRBV5-6 TRBD1 - CASSCGTGGNEQFF TGTGCCAGCAGTTGCGGGACAGGGGGGAATGAGCAGTTCTTC
TRBJ1-5 TRBV30 - - CAWSNTSTGLNQPQHF TGTGCCTGGAGCAATACATCCACAGGGCTCAATCAGCCCCAGCATTTT
TRBJ1-2 TRBV13 - - CASSFPGEKDGYTF TGTGCCAGCAGCTTCCCAGGGGAGAAAGATGGCTACACCTTC
TRBJ2-3 TRBV4-3 TRBD2 - CASSQDIGTSGRSTDTQYF TGCGCCAGCAGCCAAGATATTGGGACTAGCGGGAGATCGACAGATACGCAGTATTTT
TRBJ2-1 TRBV11-2 TRBD2 - CASSFNLPGLASINEQFF TGTGCCAGCAGCTTTAACCTACCGGGACTAGCGTCCATCAATGAGCAGTTCTTC
TRBJ2-3 TRBV13 TRBD2 once CASSLGPSGSADTQYF TGTGCCAGCAGCTTAGGGCCTAGCGGGAGCGCAGATACGCAGTATTTT